This T cell receptor beta chain emerged from a study of T cell changes during pregnancy in multiple sclerosis. Assay used: immunoSEQ multiplex PCR; TCRdb lists only in-frame clones, some missing. This table has 85,000 to 90,000 clones, approximately 90% appearing once. In germline, CDR1 is SGHRS, CDR2 YFSETQ. V shed 1 base and J shed 4 bases, with 3 bases lying between them. The CDR3 totals 12 residues. This clone was seen a few times. This TCR was recovered from a female donor in good health, enrolled as a control in a pregnancy study. The J gene is TRBJ1-3, the V gene TRBV5-1; D not certain. The source was peripheral blood, collected in the first trimester of pregnancy. CDR3 sequence reads: CASSLQGNTIYF. DNA for the CDR3: TGCGCCAGCAGCTTGCAGGGAAACACCATATATTTT.